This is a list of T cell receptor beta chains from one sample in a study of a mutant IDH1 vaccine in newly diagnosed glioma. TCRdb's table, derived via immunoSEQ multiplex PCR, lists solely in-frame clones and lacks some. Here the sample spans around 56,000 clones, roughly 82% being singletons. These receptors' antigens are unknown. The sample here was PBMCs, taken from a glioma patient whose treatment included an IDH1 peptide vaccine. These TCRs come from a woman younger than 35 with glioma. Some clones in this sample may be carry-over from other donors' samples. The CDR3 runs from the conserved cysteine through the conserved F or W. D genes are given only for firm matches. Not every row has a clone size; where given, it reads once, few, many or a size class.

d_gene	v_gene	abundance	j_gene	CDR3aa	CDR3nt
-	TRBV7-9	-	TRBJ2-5	CASSLAGGQETQYF	TGTGCCAGCAGCTTAGCAGGGGGGCAAGAGACCCAGTACTTC
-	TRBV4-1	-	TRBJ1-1	CASSQGSEAFF	TGCGCCAGCAGCCAAGGTAGTGAAGCTTTCTTT
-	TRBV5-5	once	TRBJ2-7	CASSLGTQPYEQYF	TGTGCCAGCAGCTTGGGGACGCAACCCTACGAGCAGTACTTC
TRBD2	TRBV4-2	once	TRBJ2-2	CASSQDLVGRLAGDRTGELFF	TGTGCCAGCAGCCAAGATTTGGTAGGGAGACTAGCGGGGGATCGCACCGGGGAGCTGTTTTTT
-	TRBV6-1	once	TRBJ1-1	CASSELRTVGEAFF	TGTGCCAGCAGTGAACTTAGGACAGTCGGGGAGGCTTTCTTT
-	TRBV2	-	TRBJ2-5	CATRGEETQYF	TGTGCCACAAGGGGGGAAGAGACCCAGTACTTC
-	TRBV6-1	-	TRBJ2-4	CASSETGNIQYF	TGTGCCAGCAGTGAAACGGGGAACATTCAGTACTTC
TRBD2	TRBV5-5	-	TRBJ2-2	CASSRGASGRGTGELFF	TGTGCCAGCAGCCGGGGGGCTAGCGGGAGAGGGACCGGGGAGCTGTTTTTT
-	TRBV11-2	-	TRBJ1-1	CASSLSITEAFF	TGTGCCAGCAGCTTAAGTATCACTGAAGCTTTCTTT
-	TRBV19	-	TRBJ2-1	CASSIRGPDNEQFF	TGTGCCAGTAGTATCAGGGGACCTGACAATGAGCAGTTCTTC
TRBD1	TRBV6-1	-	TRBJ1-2	CASSTGTVNYGYTF	TGTGCCAGCAGTACCGGGACAGTTAACTATGGCTACACCTTC
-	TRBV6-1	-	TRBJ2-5	CASSEGGTFETQYF	TGTGCCAGCAGTGAGGGGGGTACGTTCGAGACCCAGTACTTC
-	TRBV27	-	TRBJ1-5	CASKISLGAVDQPQHF	TGTGCCAGCAAGATAAGTTTGGGGGCTGTAGATCAGCCCCAGCATTTT
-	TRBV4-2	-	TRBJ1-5	CASSQVSGQPQHF	TGTGCCAGCAGCCAAGTGTCGGGTCAGCCCCAGCATTTT
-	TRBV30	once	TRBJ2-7	CAWSSGPYEQYF	TGTGCCTGGAGTTCAGGGCCTTACGAGCAGTACTTC
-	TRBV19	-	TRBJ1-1	CASSTWGTGEAFF	TGTGCCAGTAGTACCTGGGGAACAGGTGAAGCTTTCTTT
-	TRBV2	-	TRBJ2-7	CASRDTSIPYEQYF	TGTGCCAGCAGGGACACATCAATCCCCTACGAGCAGTACTTC
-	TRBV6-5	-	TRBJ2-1	CASSRLSYNEQFF	TGTGCCAGCAGCCGCCTCTCCTACAATGAGCAGTTCTTC
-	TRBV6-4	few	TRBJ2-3	CASSDSIGHGTQYF	TGTGCCAGCAGTGACTCGATAGGGCACGGAACGCAGTATTTT
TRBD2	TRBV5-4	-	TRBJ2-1	CASSPGTSGMQYNEQFF	TGTGCCAGCAGCCCAGGGACTAGCGGGATGCAGTACAATGAGCAGTTCTTC
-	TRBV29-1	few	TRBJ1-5	CSVVRGDSNQPQHF	TGCAGCGTCGTGCGTGGGGATAGCAATCAGCCCCAGCATTTT
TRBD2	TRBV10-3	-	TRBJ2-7	CASSGGSRYEQYF	TGTGCCAGTAGCGGGGGGTCCCGTTACGAGCAGTACTTC
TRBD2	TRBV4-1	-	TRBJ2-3	CASSPSGSVTDTQYF	TGCGCCAGCAGCCCGAGCGGGAGTGTCACAGATACGCAGTATTTT
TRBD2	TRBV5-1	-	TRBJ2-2	CASSLELAGIGELFF	TGCGCCAGCAGCTTGGAGCTAGCGGGGATCGGGGAGCTGTTTTTT
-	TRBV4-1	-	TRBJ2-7	CASSPGRGVPYEQYF	TGCGCCAGCAGTCCGGGCAGGGGGGTCCCCTACGAGCAGTACTTC
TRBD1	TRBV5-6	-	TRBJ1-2	CASSSWTGGTYGYTF	TGTGCCAGCAGCTCCTGGACAGGGGGCACCTATGGCTACACCTTC
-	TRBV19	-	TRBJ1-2	CASSIGLSFNYGYTF	TGTGCCAGTAGTATAGGTCTTTCGTTTAACTATGGCTACACCTTC
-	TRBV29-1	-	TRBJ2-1	CSVRTGAYNEQFF	TGCAGCGTCCGCACAGGAGCCTACAATGAGCAGTTCTTC
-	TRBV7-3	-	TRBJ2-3	CASSLSGGWDTQYF	TGTGCCAGCAGCTTAAGTGGGGGATGGGATACGCAGTATTTT
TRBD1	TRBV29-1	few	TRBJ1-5	CSVSTGMSNQPQHF	TGCAGCGTCTCGACAGGGATGAGCAATCAGCCCCAGCATTTT
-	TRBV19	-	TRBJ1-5	CASTPREGVNQPQHF	TGTGCCAGTACCCCGAGGGAGGGGGTCAATCAGCCCCAGCATTTT
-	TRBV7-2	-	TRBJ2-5	CASSLRWRQETQYF	TGTGCCAGCAGCTTAAGGTGGAGACAAGAGACCCAGTACTTC
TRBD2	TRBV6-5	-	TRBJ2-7	CASSYLTSDEQYF	TGTGCCAGCAGTTACCTGACTAGCGACGAGCAGTACTTC
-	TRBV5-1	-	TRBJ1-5	CASSPASGIQPQHF	TGCGCCAGCAGCCCGGCCAGTGGGATTCAGCCCCAGCATTTT
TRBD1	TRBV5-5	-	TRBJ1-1	CASSSTGLEAFF	TGTGCCAGCAGCTCGACAGGGCTTGAAGCTTTCTTT
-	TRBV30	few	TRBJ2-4	CAWSLVPGIQYF	TGTGCCTGGAGTCTGGTCCCCGGCATTCAGTACTTC
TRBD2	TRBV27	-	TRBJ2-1	CASSLGRARVREQFF	TGTGCCAGCAGTCTCGGGAGGGCCCGTGTGCGTGAGCAGTTCTTC
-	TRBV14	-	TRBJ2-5	CASSPTLGQETQYF	TGTGCCAGCAGCCCGACACTAGGGCAAGAGACCCAGTACTTC
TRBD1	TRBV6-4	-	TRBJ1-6	CASSSGTDNSPLHF	TGTGCCAGCAGTTCCGGGACAGATAATTCACCCCTCCACTTT
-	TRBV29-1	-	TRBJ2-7	CSVGSGREQYF	TGCAGCGTTGGATCGGGGCGCGAGCAGTACTTC
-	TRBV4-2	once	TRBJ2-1	CASSQDTPEQFF	TGTGCCAGCAGCCAAGATACACCCGAGCAGTTCTTC
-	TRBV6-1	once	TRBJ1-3	CASSESLSSGNTIYF	TGTGCCAGCAGTGAAAGTCTTAGCTCTGGAAACACCATATATTTT